This T cell receptor (beta chain) was sequenced for a study of human T cells and chemical hapten exposure. Study context: Patch tests of 0.01% DPC on the upper back were read at 6 days. Largely, small differences in pooled library volume made per-sample TCR yields vary.

A note on this clonotype: Its matching antigen is unknown.

TCRdb passed the RACE reads through MiXCR, listing each CDR3 protein once. The sample lists about 69,000 distinct CDR3 sequences, approximately 10% occurring once. Germline V gene sequence: CDR1 SGHAT, CDR2 FQNNGV. V lost 3 bases, J lost 0 bases, and 12 bases lay in between. The CDR3 is made up of 15 amino acids. Time point indicated: patch test 2, 6 weeks after DPC sensitization. Treatment reported: therapeutic diphenylcyclopropenone sensitization with weekly scalp DPC. Study-wide results and caveats: Significantly more large CDR3 similarity clusters were formed by expanded TCRs than by controls.

The specimen was whole blood, collected in connection with sensitization to the hapten diphenylcyclopropenone (DPC). The chain has TRBV11-2 and TRBJ2-7; a weak D match, TRBD1 (6 bases). The source of this sequence is a woman aged 50 to 60 with alopecia areata. Some clones in this sample may be carry-over from other donors' samples. Here the CDR3 reads CASSLDRLSSYEQYF. Here the CDR3 DNA reads TGTGCCAGCAGCTTGGACAGACTCTCCTCCTACGAGCAGTACTTC.